This TCR beta chain is from a study of regulatory T cells in long-lasting Graves disease. This clonotype was seen at least ten times. Time point defined: newly diagnosed GD, antithyroid drugs for less than 3 months. PBMC-derived RNA was used for the TCR library. Germline CDR1 reads SGHTA; CDR2 reads FQGNSA. CDR3 size: 15 residues. With 7 bases removed from V and 4 bases from J, the gap between germline ends came to 17 bases. Combining iRepertoire HTBI primers with Arm-PCR of CDR3 regions, the authors built TCR beta libraries. Authors' processing steps: Among the samples, 60 to 65 TRBV and about 15 TRBJ segments were identified. From the multiplex PCR reads, TCRdb called clonotypes with MiXCR, one entry per CDR3 protein. TCRdb, rather than the study authors, made the V and J calls. The sample contains approximately 400,000 distinct CDR3 sequences, approximately 12% of which appear only once. The same data also contributed to another study, on T cells in Graves' hyperthyroidism and ophthalmopathy. That investigation notes: The study defined stable Graves' hyperthyroidism as no ophthalmopathy progression within 18 months. From stable hyperthyroidism, ophthalmopathy was separated by a 13 V-J model.

The starting material was peripheral blood mononuclear cells (PBMCs), obtained at new diagnosis, from a patient treated with antithyroid drugs. This chain uses TRBV7-2 with TRBJ2-1; D possibly corresponds to TRBD2 (6 bases). The sequence was collected from a woman between 18 and 29 years old with Graves disease. DNA for the CDR3: TGTGCCAGCAACCCTAACCGGGACTTATACAATGAGCAGTTCTTC. Translated, it gives CASNPNRDLYNEQFF.